This T cell receptor (beta chain) came from a study of Ad26.COV2.S vaccination and SARS-CoV-2 variants. Study-level information: Donor participated within the Ad26.COV2.S arm of the COV1001 trial.

This clone has only a few counts. Clones were sequenced by immunoSEQ multiplex PCR, and TCRdb holds only the in-frame ones, with some missing. The sample lists about 330,000 clones, 85% to 90% occurring once. The CDR3 totals 16 residues. Germline CDR1 reads KGHDR; CDR2 reads SFDVKD. V lost 2 bases to trimming and J lost 2 bases, with 13 bases between them. Treatment here: 19 received Ad26.COV2.S at low or high dose, single or two shots; about 5 received placebo; per-sample allocation not given. Specimens were obtained on day 63 following the first vaccine or placebo injection. The source is a person between 18 and 60 years old who received the Ad26.COV2.S COVID-19 vaccine or a placebo. The chain recombines TRBV24-1 with TRBJ2-3; tentative D call: TRBD1 (6 bases). This specimen consisted of peripheral blood, obtained in a trial of Ad26.COV2.S vaccine versus placebo. The CDR3 loop reads CATSDYKGGSTDTQYF. The CDR3 region has the DNA TGTGCCACCAGTGATTACAAAGGGGGTTCCACAGATACGCAGTATTTT.